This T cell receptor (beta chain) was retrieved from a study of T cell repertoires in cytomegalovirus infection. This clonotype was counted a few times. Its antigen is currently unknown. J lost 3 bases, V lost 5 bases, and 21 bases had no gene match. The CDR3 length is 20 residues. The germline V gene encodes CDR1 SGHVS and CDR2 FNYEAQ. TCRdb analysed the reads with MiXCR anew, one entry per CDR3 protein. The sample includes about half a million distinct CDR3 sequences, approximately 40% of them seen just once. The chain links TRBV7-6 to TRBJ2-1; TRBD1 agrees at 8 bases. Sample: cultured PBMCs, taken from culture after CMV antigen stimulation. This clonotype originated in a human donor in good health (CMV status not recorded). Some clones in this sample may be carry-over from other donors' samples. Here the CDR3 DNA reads TGTGCCAGCAGCCGAAACACGCTGACGGACAGGGCTAGTGACTACAATGAGCAGTTCTTC. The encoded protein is CASSRNTLTDRASDYNEQFF.